The clone carrying this TCR beta chain showed up just a few times. Assay used: immunoSEQ multiplex PCR; TCRdb lists only in-frame clones, some missing. Among tens of thousands of clones listed, about 75% were seen once. The germline V gene has CDR1 SGHAT and CDR2 FQDESV (reference sequence). V was shortened by 3 bases and J by 0 bases, with 13 bases between the two germline ends. This CDR3 comprises 16 residues. This sample is drawn from a study of preoperative IRX-2 immunotherapy in early breast cancer. Described treatment: preoperative locoregional IRX-2 cytokine immunotherapy. Patients received preoperative, locoregional IRX-2 cytokine immunotherapy in a phase Ib study.

The V gene is TRBV11-1, the J gene TRBJ2-3, with D tentatively TRBD1 or TRBD2 (7 bases each). The sequence was collected from a human donor with breast cancer. Here the sequenced sample was lymph node tissue, taken after IRX-2 immunotherapy. CDR3 coding DNA: TGTGCCAGCAGCTTTGGGAGGGGGCTTAGCACAGATACGCAGTATTTT. It translates to CASSFGRGLSTDTQYF.